This TCR beta chain originates from a study of T cells in localized non-small cell lung cancer. Study-level findings and limits: Uninvolved adjacent lung, not tumor, had the highest T cell clonality. Heterogeneity remains possible because sequencing was limited to only one tumor region.

A single count supports this clone. Its antigen is unidentified. The sample holds other DNA sequences that translate to the same CDR3. V was shortened by 0 bases and J by 6 bases, with 6 bases between the two germline ends. The length of the CDR3 is 14 residues. CDR1 and CDR2 from the germline V gene are LNHDA and SQIVND (reference sequence). The table came from immunoSEQ multiplex PCR; TCRdb's copy has only in-frame clones and leaves some out. The sample has about 28,000 clones, roughly 80% seen once; the top ten hold roughly 5.5%. The sequencing used peripheral blood mononuclear cells, collected before any cancer treatment. The chain couples TRBV19 to TRBJ1-6; no clear D. This receptor was obtained from a man between 35 and 75 years old with stage III lung adenocarcinoma. CDR3 sequence (DNA): TGTGCCAGTAGTATAGATCGGGGTAATTCACCCCTCCACTTT. Translated, it gives CASSIDRGNSPLHF.